This T cell receptor beta chain comes out of a study of blood T cells in healthy people across ages (dated by TCRdb to the mid-2010s). General notes on the study: In model experiments, roughly one uniquely barcoded TCR beta cDNA molecule per two T cells was captured by template switching. The donors were divided into four age groups: young (average around 16 years), middle-aged (under 40), aged (roughly 66) and long-lived (82). For two donors (one aged 18 to 29 and one aged 80 or older), the study analyzed two additional independent replicas of 1 million unique cDNA reads from the same blood draw. Using deep sequencing normalized with unique cDNA molecular identifiers, the study measured how TCR beta repertoire diversity changes with age. Beyond this particular receptor, the publication reports: Since profiling was done on bulk unsorted PBMCs, naive and antigen-experienced compartments could not be conclusively compared. Observed TCR beta diversity per million T cells fell roughly linearly with age, and a significant reduction was already apparent by age about 38. Compared with the aged group, the long-lived group had more naive CD4+ T cells, fewer expanded clones and increased TCR diversity, a pattern suggesting age selection. Observed TCR beta diversity correlated strongly with the percentage of naive T cells measured by flow cytometry. Estimates of total diversity based on one million sequenced T cells were considered lower bounds and underestimates. Donor CMV infection status was unknown, potentially confounding age-related changes in expanded clonotypes.

The approximately 41 donors, aged about 6 to 100 years, were systemically healthy Caucasian individuals from Russia. Each donor gave 8 to 10 milliliters of peripheral blood, drawn into EDTA-treated Vacutainer tubes. Ficoll-Paque density-gradient centrifugation was used to isolate PBMCs, with at least 7 million obtained per sample. Total RNA, at least 5 micrograms per sample, was extracted from PBMCs with Trizol reagent. For every donor, flow cytometry on a PBMC aliquot measured the percentage of naive CD45RAhigh/CD27high T cells. Via the germline V gene (reference sequence), CDR1 is DFQATT and CDR2 SNEGSKA. The CDR3 starts with the cysteine, ends with the phenylalanine, and has 12 residues. CDR3 DNA is the only sequence kept; it has 36 bases, read in frame from the first base. Here V drops 5 bases and J drops 9 bases, and the junction holds 6 bases not matched to any gene. About this clonotype itself: Its antigen has not been determined. No base quality values were provided; no much bigger clone lies one nucleotide off.

To prepare the library, 5' RACE was applied. These reads were obtained on an Illumina HiSeq 2500. A second 7 to 11 cycle PCR used a sample-barcoded 5' primer and a J-beta primer mix. Each TCR beta cDNA molecule received a unique molecular identifier from a template-switch 5' adaptor carrying 12 random nucleotides. At least 3 million CDR3-containing paired-end reads were obtained from each sample. First-strand cDNA synthesis was performed from all RNA using the Mint cDNA synthesis kit, with priming by a TRBC-specific oligonucleotide. Following uracil-DNA glycosylase treatment, a first 18-cycle PCR with universal primers M1SS and BC2_uni_R was performed on all cDNA. On the authors' methods: For normalization, 1 million high-quality reads, each with a distinct molecular identifier, were randomly selected from each sample. Instead of being binned into consensus sequences, reads that shared molecular identifiers were thrown out. MiTCR, run with a Q25 quality threshold and the strictest error-elimination algorithm, handled CDR3 identification, clonotype clustering and error correction. A nonparametric unseen species model with Euler transformation was used to estimate a lower bound on total TCR beta diversity. The public reads were quality trimmed at Q25 with fastp and then assembled into clones with MiXCR by TCRdb, keeping productive beta chains. All rows with the same CDR3 protein become a single entry with the most common DNA and genes. The V and J calls follow TCRdb's processing rather than the paper's. Here the sample has approximately 960,000 distinct CDR3 sequences; about 27% occur a single time. Of the sample, roughly 10% falls within the top ten clones.

The sample was also reused in another study, on T cells of mothers and their children. The other study reports the following: The donors were nine systemically healthy Caucasian individuals, made up of three mothers and their six children. cDNA synthesis consumed the entire amount of extracted RNA, loaded at 1.5 ug RNA in each 15 ul reaction. In the second PCR, sample barcodes and 2-4 random nucleotides were introduced via the M1S primer. Over 8.5 million TCR beta CDR3 reads were obtained for each mother, and about 3 million reads were obtained for each child. In both related and unrelated pairs, thymic selection shapes the output of TCR recombination in a similar way, with inherited differences having only a minor effect. Normalized repertoire overlap was always found to be slightly, but never significantly, higher in related mother-child pairs than in unrelated mother-child pairs. No persistent microchimeric T cell clones were detected, at a sensitivity of approximately 100 clones per million clonotypes. In the study, deep NGS was used to compare the TCR beta repertoires of mothers and children, and features distinguishing related mother-child pairs from unrelated individuals were sought. On average, the children were approximately 11 +/- 4 years old, while the mothers were around 42 +/- 4 years old. After adapters were ligated using NEBNext reagents, the libraries underwent 100+100 nt paired-end sequencing on an Illumina HiSeq 2000. To avoid cross-contamination, the mother libraries and the child libraries were prepared a month apart and sequenced in separate runs. For each donor, between about 450,000 and 2,300,000 distinct TCR beta clonotypes were identified. Naive TCR beta clonotypes were estimated from low-frequency clonotypes matched to each donor's FACS-determined naive share, without sorting.

The V gene is TRBV20-1 and the J gene is TRBJ1-5, and TRBD1 aligns with 8 junction nucleotides. Sequenced sample: blood. The sequence derives from a woman between 35 and 50 years old in good health. The DNA sequence is given as TGCAGTGCTTCGGACAGGGTAATGCCCCAGCATTTT. It encodes CSASDRVMPQHF.